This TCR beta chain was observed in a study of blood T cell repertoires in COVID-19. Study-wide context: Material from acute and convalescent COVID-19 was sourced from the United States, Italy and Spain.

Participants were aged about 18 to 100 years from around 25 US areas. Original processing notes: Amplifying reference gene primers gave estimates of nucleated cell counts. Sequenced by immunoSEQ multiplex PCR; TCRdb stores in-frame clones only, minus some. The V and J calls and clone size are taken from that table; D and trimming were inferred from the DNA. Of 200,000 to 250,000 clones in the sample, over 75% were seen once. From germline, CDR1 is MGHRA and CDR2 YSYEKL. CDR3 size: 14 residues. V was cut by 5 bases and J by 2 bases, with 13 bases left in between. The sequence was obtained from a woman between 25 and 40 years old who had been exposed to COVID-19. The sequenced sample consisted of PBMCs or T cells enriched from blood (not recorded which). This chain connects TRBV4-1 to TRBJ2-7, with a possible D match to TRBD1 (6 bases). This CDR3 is CASSSWDTTYEQYF. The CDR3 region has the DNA TGCGCCAGCAGCTCGTGGGACACCACCTACGAGCAGTACTTC.